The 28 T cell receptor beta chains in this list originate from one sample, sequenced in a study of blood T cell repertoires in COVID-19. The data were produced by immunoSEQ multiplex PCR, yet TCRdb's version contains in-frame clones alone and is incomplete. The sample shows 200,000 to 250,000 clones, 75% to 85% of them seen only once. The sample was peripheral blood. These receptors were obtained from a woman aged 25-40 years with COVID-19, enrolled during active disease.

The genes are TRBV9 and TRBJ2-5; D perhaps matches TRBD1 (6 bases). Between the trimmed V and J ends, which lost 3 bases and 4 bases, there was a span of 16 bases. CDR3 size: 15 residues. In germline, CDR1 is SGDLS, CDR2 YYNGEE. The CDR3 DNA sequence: TGTGCCAGCAGCGCCTCCGGGCAGGGGAGAGAGACCCAGTACTTC. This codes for CASSASGQGRETQYF.

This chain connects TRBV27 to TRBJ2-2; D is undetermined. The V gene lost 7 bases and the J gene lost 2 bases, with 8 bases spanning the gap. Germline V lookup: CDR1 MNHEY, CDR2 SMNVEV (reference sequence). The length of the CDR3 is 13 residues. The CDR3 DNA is TGTGCCAGCACCACCGGTAACACCGGGGAGCTGTTTTTT. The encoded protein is CASTTGNTGELFF.

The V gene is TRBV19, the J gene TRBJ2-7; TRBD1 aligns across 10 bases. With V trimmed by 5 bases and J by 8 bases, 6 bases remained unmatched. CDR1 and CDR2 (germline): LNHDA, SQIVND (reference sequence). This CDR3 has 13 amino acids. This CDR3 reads CASSPRDRGKQYF. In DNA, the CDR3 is TGTGCCAGTAGTCCCCGGGACAGGGGAAAGCAGTACTTC.

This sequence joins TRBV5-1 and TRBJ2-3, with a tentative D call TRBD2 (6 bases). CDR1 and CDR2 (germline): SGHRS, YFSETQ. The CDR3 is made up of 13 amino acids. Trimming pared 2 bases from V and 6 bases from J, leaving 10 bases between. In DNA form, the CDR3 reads TGCGCCAGCAGCTTCGGGAGCCAGGATACGCAGTATTTT. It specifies CASSFGSQDTQYF.

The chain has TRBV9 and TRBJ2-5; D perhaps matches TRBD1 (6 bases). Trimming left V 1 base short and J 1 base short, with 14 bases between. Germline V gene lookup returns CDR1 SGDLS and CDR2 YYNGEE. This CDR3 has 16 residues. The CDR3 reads CASSVKYGTLQETQYF. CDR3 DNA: TGTGCCAGCAGCGTAAAGTACGGGACACTCCAAGAGACCCAGTACTTC.

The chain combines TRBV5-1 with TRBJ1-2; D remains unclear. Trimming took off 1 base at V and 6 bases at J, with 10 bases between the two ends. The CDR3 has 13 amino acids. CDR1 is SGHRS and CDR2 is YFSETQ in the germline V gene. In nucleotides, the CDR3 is TGCGCCAGCAGCTTGAACTACCTGGATGGCTACACCTTC. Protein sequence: CASSLNYLDGYTF. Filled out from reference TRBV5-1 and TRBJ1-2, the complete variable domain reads KAGVTQTPRYLIKTRGQQVTLSCSPISGHRSVSWYQQTPGQGLQFLFEYFSETQRNKGNFPGRFSGRQFSNSRSEMNVSTLELGDSALYLCASSLNYLDGYTFGSGTRLTVV.

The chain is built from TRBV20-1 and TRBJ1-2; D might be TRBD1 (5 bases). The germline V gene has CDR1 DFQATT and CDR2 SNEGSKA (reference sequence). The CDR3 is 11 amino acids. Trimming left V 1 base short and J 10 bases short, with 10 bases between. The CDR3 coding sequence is TGCAGTGCTAGAGTACTCAGGGACTACACCTTC. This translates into CSARVLRDYTF.

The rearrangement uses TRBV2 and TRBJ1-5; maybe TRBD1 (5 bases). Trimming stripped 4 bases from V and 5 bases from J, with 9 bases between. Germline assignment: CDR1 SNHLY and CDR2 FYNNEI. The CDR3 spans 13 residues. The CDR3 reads CASSASRDQPQHF. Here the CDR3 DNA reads TGTGCCAGCAGTGCATCCAGGGATCAGCCCCAGCATTTT.

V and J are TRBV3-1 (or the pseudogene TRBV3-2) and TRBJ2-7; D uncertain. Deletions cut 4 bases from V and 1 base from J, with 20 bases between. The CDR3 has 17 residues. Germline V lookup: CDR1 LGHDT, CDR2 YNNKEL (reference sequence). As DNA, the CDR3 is TGTGCCAGCAGCCCACGCTCAATCTCTCATCGGTCCTACGAGCAGTACTTC. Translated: CASSPRSISHRSYEQYF.

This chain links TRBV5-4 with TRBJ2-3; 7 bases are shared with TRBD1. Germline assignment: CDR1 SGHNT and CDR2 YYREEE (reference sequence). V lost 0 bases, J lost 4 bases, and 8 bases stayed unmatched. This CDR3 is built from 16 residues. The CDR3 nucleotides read TGTGCCAGCAGCTTGGGGGACAGCAGATTGGCAGATACGCAGTATTTT. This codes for CASSLGDSRLADTQYF.

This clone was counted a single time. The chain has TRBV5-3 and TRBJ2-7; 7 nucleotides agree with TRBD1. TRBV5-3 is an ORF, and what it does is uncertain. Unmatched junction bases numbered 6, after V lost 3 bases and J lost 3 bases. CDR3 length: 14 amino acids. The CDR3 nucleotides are TGTGCCAGAAGCTCGGGCAGGGGGATCTACGAGCAGTACTTC. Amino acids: CARSSGRGIYEQYF.

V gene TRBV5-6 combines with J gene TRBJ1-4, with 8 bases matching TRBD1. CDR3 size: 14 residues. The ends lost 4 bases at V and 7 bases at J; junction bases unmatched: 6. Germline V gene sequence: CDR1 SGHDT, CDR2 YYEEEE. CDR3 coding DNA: TGTGCCAGCAGCGCGACGACAGGGGTTGAAAAACTGTTTTTT. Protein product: CASSATTGVEKLFF.

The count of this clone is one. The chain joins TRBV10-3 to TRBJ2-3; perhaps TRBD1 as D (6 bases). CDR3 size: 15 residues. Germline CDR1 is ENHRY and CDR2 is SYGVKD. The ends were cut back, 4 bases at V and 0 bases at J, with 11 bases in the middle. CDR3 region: CAISGPGQSTDTQYF. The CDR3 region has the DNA TGTGCCATCAGTGGGCCAGGACAGAGCACAGATACGCAGTATTTT.

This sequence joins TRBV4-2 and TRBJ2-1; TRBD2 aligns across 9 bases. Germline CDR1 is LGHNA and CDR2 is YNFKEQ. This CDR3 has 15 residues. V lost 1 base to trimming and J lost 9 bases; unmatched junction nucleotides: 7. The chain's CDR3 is CASSQGVSGSGEQFF. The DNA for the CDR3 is TGTGCCAGCAGCCAAGGTGTTAGCGGGAGTGGTGAGCAGTTCTTC.

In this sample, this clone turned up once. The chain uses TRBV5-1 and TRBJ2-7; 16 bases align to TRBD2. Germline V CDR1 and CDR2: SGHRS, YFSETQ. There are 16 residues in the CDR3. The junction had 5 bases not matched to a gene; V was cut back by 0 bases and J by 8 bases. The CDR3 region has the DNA TGCGCCAGCAGCTTGGCGGGACTAGCGGGAGGGCCGCAGCAGTACTTC. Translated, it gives CASSLAGLAGGPQQYF.

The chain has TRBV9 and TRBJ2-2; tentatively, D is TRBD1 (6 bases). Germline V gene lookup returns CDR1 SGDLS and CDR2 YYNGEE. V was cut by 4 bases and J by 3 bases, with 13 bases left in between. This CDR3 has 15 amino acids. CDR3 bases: TGTGCCAGCAGCCCTACAGGGAGCGACACCGGGGAGCTGTTTTTT. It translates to CASSPTGSDTGELFF.

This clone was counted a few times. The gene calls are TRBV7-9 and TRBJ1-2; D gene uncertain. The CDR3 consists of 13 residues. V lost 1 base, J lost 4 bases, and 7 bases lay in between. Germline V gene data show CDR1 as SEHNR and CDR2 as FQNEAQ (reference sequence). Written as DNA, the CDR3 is TGTGCCAGCAGCTTAGGGCCTAGCTATGGCTACACCTTC. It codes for CASSLGPSYGYTF.

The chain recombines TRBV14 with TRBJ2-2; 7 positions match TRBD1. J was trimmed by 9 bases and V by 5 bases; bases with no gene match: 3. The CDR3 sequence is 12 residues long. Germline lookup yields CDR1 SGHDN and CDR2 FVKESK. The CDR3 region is CASSSQGRELFF. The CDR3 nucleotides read TGTGCCAGCAGCTCACAGGGGCGGGAGCTGTTTTTT.

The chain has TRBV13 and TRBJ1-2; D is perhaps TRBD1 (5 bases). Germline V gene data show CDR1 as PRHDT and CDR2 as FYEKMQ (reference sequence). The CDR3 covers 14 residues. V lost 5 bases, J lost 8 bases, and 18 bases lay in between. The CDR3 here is CASSGGTGRSGYTF. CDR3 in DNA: TGTGCCAGCAGCGGAGGGACGGGACGAAGCGGCTACACCTTC.

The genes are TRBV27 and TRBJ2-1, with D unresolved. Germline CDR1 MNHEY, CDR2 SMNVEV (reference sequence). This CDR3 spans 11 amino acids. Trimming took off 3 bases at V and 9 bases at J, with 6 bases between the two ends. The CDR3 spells CASSFGSEQFF. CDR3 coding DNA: TGTGCCAGCAGTTTTGGCTCTGAGCAGTTCTTC.

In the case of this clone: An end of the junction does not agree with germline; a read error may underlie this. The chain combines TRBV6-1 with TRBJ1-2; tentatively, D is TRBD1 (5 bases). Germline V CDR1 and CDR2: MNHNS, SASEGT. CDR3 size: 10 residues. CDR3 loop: CASSERRDSF. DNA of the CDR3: TGTGCCAGCAGTGAACGGAGGGACTCCTTC.

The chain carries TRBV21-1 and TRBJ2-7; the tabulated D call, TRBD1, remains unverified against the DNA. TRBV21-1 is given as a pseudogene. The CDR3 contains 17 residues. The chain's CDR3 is CASSKGRKTKQSYEQYF. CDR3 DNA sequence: TGTGCCAGCAGCAAAGGCAGAAAAACCAAACAATCCTACGAGCAGTACTTC.

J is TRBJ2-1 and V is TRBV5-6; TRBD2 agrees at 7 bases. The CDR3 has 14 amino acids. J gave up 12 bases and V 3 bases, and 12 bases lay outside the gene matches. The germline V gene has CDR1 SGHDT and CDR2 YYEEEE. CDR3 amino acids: CASSSGLGGGVQFF. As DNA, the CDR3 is TGTGCCAGCAGCTCGGGACTCGGGGGAGGGGTGCAGTTCTTC.

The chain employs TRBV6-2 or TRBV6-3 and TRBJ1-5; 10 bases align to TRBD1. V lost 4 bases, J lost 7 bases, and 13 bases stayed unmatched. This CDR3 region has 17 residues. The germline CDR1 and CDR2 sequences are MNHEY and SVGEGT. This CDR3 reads CASSSFGRQGAGQPQHF. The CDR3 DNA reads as TGTGCCAGCAGTTCCTTCGGGAGACAGGGGGCGGGACAGCCCCAGCATTTT.

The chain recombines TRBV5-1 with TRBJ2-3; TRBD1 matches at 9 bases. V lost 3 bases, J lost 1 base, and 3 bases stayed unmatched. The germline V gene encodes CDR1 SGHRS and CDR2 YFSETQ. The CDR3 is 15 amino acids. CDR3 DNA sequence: TGCGCCAGCAGCTCGACAGGGGGAGGCACAGATACGCAGTATTTT. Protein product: CASSSTGGGTDTQYF.

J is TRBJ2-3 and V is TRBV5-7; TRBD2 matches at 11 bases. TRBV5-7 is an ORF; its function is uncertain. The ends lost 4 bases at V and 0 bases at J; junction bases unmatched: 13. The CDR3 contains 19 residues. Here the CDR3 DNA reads TGTGCCAGCAGCGGGGGGGGACTAGCGGAAGCGGTTAGCACAGATACGCAGTATTTT. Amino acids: CASSGGGLAEAVSTDTQYF.

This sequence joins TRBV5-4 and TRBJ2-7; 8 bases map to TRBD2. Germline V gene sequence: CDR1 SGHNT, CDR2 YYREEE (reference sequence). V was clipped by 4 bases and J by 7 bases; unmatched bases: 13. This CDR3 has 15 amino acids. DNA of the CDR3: TGTGCCAGCAGCCAAGCTGAGCGGGGGTCCCTAGAGCAGTACTTC. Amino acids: CASSQAERGSLEQYF.

The CDR3 DNA reads as TGTGCCAGCAGTGAAGCTAGCGGGAGCTCCTACGAGCAGTACTTC. The encoded protein is CASSEASGSSYEQYF. This rearrangement joins TRBV6-1 to TRBJ2-7; 9 bases map to TRBD2. Germline V gene sequence: CDR1 MNHNS, CDR2 SASEGT. The CDR3 loop spans 15 amino acids. Unmatched junction bases numbered 0, after V lost 0 bases and J lost 0 bases.